This is a list of T cell receptor beta chains from one sample in a study of read filtering for tumor transcriptome and immune sequencing. TCRdb redid the calling of the reads with MiXCR, one entry per CDR3 protein. The table lists around 38,000 distinct CDR3 sequences, approximately 13% of them singletons. Sample: a population of CD138-negative cells sorted from bone marrow. Source of these receptors: a donor aged 40 or over with multiple myeloma. CDR3s include the opening cysteine and the closing phenylalanine or tryptophan. The D gene is left open where the match is weak. Some rows mark clone size as missing; the rest say once, few, many or name a class of expanded clone.

TRBJ2-7 many TRBV7-9 TRBD2 TGTGCCAGCAGCCTTGGGGATAGCGGGAACTACGAGCAGTACTTC CASSLGDSGNYEQYF
TRBJ2-1 many TRBV12-3/TRBV12-4 . TGTGCCAGCAGTTTAACATATGAGCAGTTCTTC CASSLTYEQFF
TRBJ1-1 many TRBV20-1 TRBD1 TGCAGTGCCAGACAGGGACGGAAAGACACTGAAGCTTTCTTT CSARQGRKDTEAFF
TRBJ2-3 many TRBV29-1 TRBD2 TGCAGCGTTGTTGCGGGAGTTGATACGCAGTATTTT CSVVAGVDTQYF
TRBJ1-1 many TRBV11-3 . TGTGCCAGCAGCTTAAGCAGAAAGGACACTGAAGCTTTCTTT CASSLSRKDTEAFF
TRBJ2-2 many TRBV30 TRBD1 TGTGCCTGGAGGTCGCAGGGGGCATTATACGCCGGGGAGCTGTTTTTT CAWRSQGALYAGELFF
TRBJ2-7 many TRBV6-1 TRBD2 TGTGCCAGCAGTGAAGACGGTGGCGGGGGGGCCTACGAGCAGTACTTC CASSEDGGGGAYEQYF
TRBJ2-7 many TRBV3-1 TRBD2 TGTGCCAGCAGCCAGACTAGCGGGAGGCCCTCCTACGAGCAGTACTTC CASSQTSGRPSYEQYF
TRBJ2-5 many TRBV5-4 . TGTGCCAGCAGCTTGTTCGGGGAGCCAGAGGCCCAGTACTTC CASSLFGEPEAQYF
TRBJ2-7 many TRBV28 . TGTGCCAGCAGTAGGTGGGACGAGCAGTACTTC CASSRWDEQYF
TRBJ2-3 many TRBV19 TRBD1 TGTGCCAGTAATAGACAGGGCCATAGCACAGATACGCAGTATTTT CASNRQGHSTDTQYF
TRBJ2-7 many TRBV29-1 . TGCAGCGTGAGGGGTAGGGGGTACGAGCAGTACTTC CSVRGRGYEQYF
TRBJ2-5 few TRBV5-1 . TGCGCCAGCAGCTTGGAGCTGGGGGCGCGGAAGACCCAGTACTTC CASSLELGARKTQYF
TRBJ2-5 many TRBV6-1 . TGTGCCAGCAGACCCGGGACCTCGTGGGAGACCCAGTACTTC CASRPGTSWETQYF
TRBJ2-1 many TRBV6-5 TRBD1 TGTGCCACCACCCCCGGGACAGGGGGTAGAAATGAGCAGTTCTTC CATTPGTGGRNEQFF
TRBJ2-1 few TRBV20-1 . TGCAGTGCCTTGTCGCGCAAGAGCTCCTACAATGAGCAGTTCTTC CSALSRKSSYNEQFF
TRBJ2-3 . TRBV6-5 TRBD2 TGTGCCAGCAGTTACTCGGCGCGCGGGAGTGTCGCAGATACGCAGTATTTT CASSYSARGSVADTQYF
TRBJ2-7 many TRBV29-1 TRBD1 TGCAGCGCCGTCCGGGACAGGGGAGTAAGTCGGCCCTACGAGCAGTACTTC CSAVRDRGVSRPYEQYF
TRBJ2-1 . TRBV23-1 . TGCGCCAGCAGTCGATCCTCTTTCAGGGTCCCGCAACTTGATGAGCAGTTCTTC CASSRSSFRVPQLDEQFF
TRBJ2-1 many TRBV12-1 . TGTGCCAGCAGCTTTGCGGGGACTAGCCCGTATGGTGAGCAGTTCTTC CASSFAGTSPYGEQFF
TRBJ2-7 many TRBV28 TRBD2 TGTGCCAGCAGTCTAGGACTAGCGGGGGAGGCCGGGGTGTACGAGCAGTACTTC CASSLGLAGEAGVYEQYF
TRBJ2-5 few TRBV27 TRBD2 TGTGCCAGCAGTTTGAACCCAGCGGGAGGCCAAGAGACCCAGTACTTC CASSLNPAGGQETQYF